This T cell receptor (beta chain) emerged from a study of cytomegalovirus exposure and HLA in healthy donors. Study-wide results and caveats: The authors confirmed in vitro that a few CMV-associated chains were specific for CMV antigens. Listed as cytomegalovirus-associated were around 160 TCR beta chains.

Turning to this clone: Its antigen is unknown.

This CDR3 region has 18 residues. Per germline, CDR1 MDHEN and CDR2 SYDVKM. V lost 3 bases and J lost 8, with 28 bases in between. The donors were in the approximately 120-subject validation cohort; that cohort was separate from the approximately 730-subject first cohort. Repertoires were generated with immunoSEQ multiplex PCR, while TCRdb's copy carries only in-frame clones and drops some. The table records 120,000 or so clones, approximately 94% of them present only once. The V call is TRBV28, the J call TRBJ1-2; perhaps TRBD1 as D (5 bases). The sequence was collected from a man between 18 and 29 years old in good health and CMV-seronegative. Material: PBMCs. CDR3 nucleotides: TGTGCCAGCAGTTTTTCGGAGGTAACATTGGAGGGGCAAGGAGGCTACACCTTC. Amino acids: CASSFSEVTLEGQGGYTF.